The present entry profiles one T cell receptor (beta chain) with its context. The target antigen is unknown. Looked up from germline, CDR1 is MGHRA and CDR2 is YSYEKL. V lost 3 bases to trimming and J lost 0 bases, with 7 bases between them. There are 14 residues in the CDR3. This sample was included in a study of CD8 T cells in ankylosing spondylitis. TCRdb passed the 5' RACE reads through MiXCR, listing each CDR3 protein once. The sample carries around 150,000 distinct CDR3 sequences, under 35% recorded once. Points from the study as a whole: Disease-associated clonotypes exhibited CD8+ identity and were relatively infrequent in peripheral blood. One TCR beta motif, made up of eight or nine highly homologous variants, appeared characteristic of ankylosing spondylitis blood.

Sequencing was performed on synovial fluid, either unsorted or a sorted T cell fraction (not recorded which). The TCR sequence derives from a male donor with ankylosing spondylitis. The V call is TRBV4-1, the J call TRBJ2-3; D is uncertain. The CDR3 region has the DNA TGCGCCAGCAGCCAGGCGGAGAGCACAGATACGCAGTATTTT. Its translation: CASSQAESTDTQYF.